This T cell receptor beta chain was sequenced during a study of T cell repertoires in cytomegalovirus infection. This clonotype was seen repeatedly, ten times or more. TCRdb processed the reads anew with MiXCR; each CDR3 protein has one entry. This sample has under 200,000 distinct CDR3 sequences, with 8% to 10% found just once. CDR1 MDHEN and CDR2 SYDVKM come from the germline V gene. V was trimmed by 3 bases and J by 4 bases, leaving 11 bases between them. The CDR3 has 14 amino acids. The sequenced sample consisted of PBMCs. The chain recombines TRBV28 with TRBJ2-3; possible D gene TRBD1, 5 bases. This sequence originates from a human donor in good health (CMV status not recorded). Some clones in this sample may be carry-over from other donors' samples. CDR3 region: CASSLGLSPDTQYF. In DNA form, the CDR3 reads TGTGCCAGCAGTTTGGGGCTATCCCCAGATACGCAGTATTTT.